This T cell receptor beta chain was identified during a study of molecular identifiers for immune sequencing clone quantification. Overall study findings and caveats: In cases of identical TCR molecules sharing a barcode, highly expanded clone sizes could be underestimated.

This clonotype was recorded many times. The antigen remains undetermined. Sorted naive CD8 T cells were those defined as CD8+CD4-CCR7+CD45RA+. TCRdb re-derived calls from the PCR reads in MiXCR, one entry per CDR3 protein. The table shows tens of thousands of distinct CDR3 sequences, with 15% to 20% occurring only once. Trimming removed 7 bases from V and 2 bases from J, with 12 bases in between. The CDR3 covers 13 residues. In germline, CDR1 is SEHNR, CDR2 FQNEAQ (reference sequence). This chain links TRBV7-9 with TRBJ2-7; either TRBD1 or TRBD2 may supply D (5 bases each). This TCR was recovered from a human donor in good health. Some libraries in this study had Jurkat cell RNA spiked in. What was sequenced was naive CD8+ T cells from blood, with Jurkat cell RNA spiked in. The subset: FACS-sorted CD8+CD4-CCR7+CD45RA+ naive T cells. The CDR3 coding sequence is TGTGCCAGCACCCCGGGACCGACCTACGAGCAGTACTTC. It yields the protein CASTPGPTYEQYF.